A selection of T cell receptor beta chains follows, all from one sample in a study of PD-L1 blockade in urothelial cancer. Profiled with immunoSEQ multiplex PCR; TCRdb holds only in-frame clones, not every one. Altogether 120,000 or so clones are present, 86% being singletons, with the ten largest covering 2% to 3%. The specimen was PBMCs, collected around atezolizumab (anti-PD-L1) treatment. These receptors were taken from a man aged 50-59 years with urothelial cancer. CDR3s include the opening cysteine and the closing phenylalanine or tryptophan. Each record gives: CDR3 DNA, CDR3 protein, J gene, clone size, D gene, V gene. D genes are given only for firm matches. A row's size may be missing; if present it is once, few, many or a size class.

cdr3_nt: TGTGCCAGCAGTTCCGCAGCGGGAGGACGCACAGATACGCAGTATTTT
cdr3_aa: CASSSAAGGRTDTQYF
j_call: TRBJ2-3
clone_size: .
d_call: TRBD2
v_call: TRBV28

cdr3_nt: TGTGCCAGCAGTGCAACGTTAGCGGGGGCGAGGAGGCAGCCCCAGCATTTT
cdr3_aa: CASSATLAGARRQPQHF
j_call: TRBJ1-5
clone_size: .
d_call: .
v_call: TRBV2

cdr3_nt: TGCAGTAACGGCGGACTAGCGGGCGGAAACTTC
cdr3_aa: CSNGGLAGGNF
j_call: TRBJ2-5
clone_size: .
d_call: TRBD2
v_call: TRBV20-1

cdr3_nt: TGTGCCAGCAGTTTAATATGGCTAGCTGAACGCACAGATACGCAGTATTTT
cdr3_aa: CASSLIWLAERTDTQYF
j_call: TRBJ2-3
clone_size: .
d_call: .
v_call: TRBV28

cdr3_nt: TGCGCCAGCAGCTTGGGACTAGCGGGACTCCAAACTTACGAGCAGTACTTC
cdr3_aa: CASSLGLAGLQTYEQYF
j_call: TRBJ2-7
clone_size: .
d_call: TRBD2
v_call: TRBV5-1

cdr3_nt: TGTGCCAGCAGCTCCGGGGGAGGCACAGATACGCAGTATTTT
cdr3_aa: CASSSGGGTDTQYF
j_call: TRBJ2-3
clone_size: .
d_call: .
v_call: TRBV5-4

cdr3_nt: TGCGCCAGCAGCTTGTCACTAGCGGGAAAAACAGATACGCAGTATTTT
cdr3_aa: CASSLSLAGKTDTQYF
j_call: TRBJ2-3
clone_size: .
d_call: TRBD2
v_call: TRBV5-1

cdr3_nt: TGTGCCAGCAGCCGGTCGGCGGGCTATGGCTACACCTTC
cdr3_aa: CASSRSAGYGYTF
j_call: TRBJ1-2
clone_size: .
d_call: .
v_call: TRBV6-4

cdr3_nt: TGTGCCAGTAGTATATCCAGGAACACTGAAGCTTTCTTT
cdr3_aa: CASSISRNTEAFF
j_call: TRBJ1-1
clone_size: .
d_call: .
v_call: TRBV19

cdr3_nt: TGTGCCAGCAGCTTAGAACGGGGATCAACCTACGAGCAGTACTTC
cdr3_aa: CASSLERGSTYEQYF
j_call: TRBJ2-7
clone_size: .
d_call: .
v_call: TRBV7-8

cdr3_nt: TGTGCCGCGGGGGACCCAGGAAGGAATGAAAAACTGTTTTTT
cdr3_aa: CAAGDPGRNEKLFF
j_call: TRBJ1-4
clone_size: once
d_call: .
v_call: TRBV6-6

cdr3_nt: TGTGCCTGGAGTCCATCAGGAACCTACAATGAGCAGTTCTTC
cdr3_aa: CAWSPSGTYNEQFF
j_call: TRBJ2-1
clone_size: few
d_call: .
v_call: TRBV30

cdr3_nt: TGTGCCAGCAGTGACTCGCCGGGGTTCGGGGGCTACACCTTC
cdr3_aa: CASSDSPGFGGYTF
j_call: TRBJ1-2
clone_size: .
d_call: .
v_call: TRBV6-4

cdr3_nt: TGTGCCAGTAGTAATGGACAGGGGAGCACTGAAGCTTTCTTT
cdr3_aa: CASSNGQGSTEAFF
j_call: TRBJ1-1
clone_size: .
d_call: TRBD1
v_call: TRBV19

cdr3_nt: TGTGCCAGTTCGACTAGCGCCTACGAGCAGTACTTC
cdr3_aa: CASSTSAYEQYF
j_call: TRBJ2-7
clone_size: .
d_call: TRBD2
v_call: TRBV19

cdr3_nt: TGCACCAGCAGCTTGACAGCGGGTAGCTCCTACGAGCAGTACTTC
cdr3_aa: CTSSLTAGSSYEQYF
j_call: TRBJ2-7
clone_size: .
d_call: .
v_call: TRBV1

cdr3_nt: TGTGCCAGCAGCTTAGTGCCGTTAGCGGGAGATAATGAGCAGTTCTTC
cdr3_aa: CASSLVPLAGDNEQFF
j_call: TRBJ2-1
clone_size: once
d_call: TRBD2
v_call: TRBV7-9

cdr3_nt: TGTGCCAGCAGCTTAGTAGTGGGGACAGGGGGCGCAGATACGCAGTATTTT
cdr3_aa: CASSLVVGTGGADTQYF
j_call: TRBJ2-3
clone_size: .
d_call: TRBD1
v_call: TRBV7-2

cdr3_nt: TGTGCCCTCCGGGAGGACAATGAGCAGTTCTTC
cdr3_aa: CALREDNEQFF
j_call: TRBJ2-1
clone_size: .
d_call: TRBD2
v_call: TRBV7-9

cdr3_nt: TGTGCCAGCAGCTATGGACAGGGCGAGACCCAGTACTTC
cdr3_aa: CASSYGQGETQYF
j_call: TRBJ2-5
clone_size: .
d_call: TRBD1
v_call: TRBV7-3

cdr3_nt: TGTGCCAGCTCTTCCACAGGGGTCCGAAACATTCAGTACTTC
cdr3_aa: CASSSTGVRNIQYF
j_call: TRBJ2-4
clone_size: .
d_call: TRBD1
v_call: TRBV6-1

cdr3_nt: TGTGCCAGCAGTTACTCGGGTACAGGGGAGACCCAGTACTTC
cdr3_aa: CASSYSGTGETQYF
j_call: TRBJ2-5
clone_size: .
d_call: .
v_call: TRBV6-5

cdr3_nt: TGTGCCAGCAGCTTGTTATATGGGACAGGGAAAACCAATGAGCAGTTCTTC
cdr3_aa: CASSLLYGTGKTNEQFF
j_call: TRBJ2-1
clone_size: .
d_call: .
v_call: TRBV21-1

cdr3_nt: TGTGCCAGCAGCCCCCCCGGGACAGGGCGAAACACCATATATTTT
cdr3_aa: CASSPPGTGRNTIYF
j_call: TRBJ1-3
clone_size: .
d_call: TRBD1
v_call: TRBV7-2

cdr3_nt: TGCGCCAGCAGCTCGGTGACAGGGTCCTACAATGAGCAGTTCTTC
cdr3_aa: CASSSVTGSYNEQFF
j_call: TRBJ2-1
clone_size: .
d_call: TRBD1
v_call: TRBV5-1

cdr3_nt: TGCGCCAGCAGCCCCGGACTAGCGGGGGGGACCGGGGAGCTGTTTTTT
cdr3_aa: CASSPGLAGGTGELFF
j_call: TRBJ2-2
clone_size: .
d_call: TRBD2
v_call: TRBV5-1

cdr3_nt: TGTGCCAGCAGTGCCCTCCGGGATGTTAACTATGGCTACACCTTC
cdr3_aa: CASSALRDVNYGYTF
j_call: TRBJ1-2
clone_size: .
d_call: .
v_call: TRBV28

cdr3_nt: TGTGCCTGGAGCACAGGTCAGCCCCAGCATTTT
cdr3_aa: CAWSTGQPQHF
j_call: TRBJ1-5
clone_size: once
d_call: .
v_call: TRBV30

cdr3_nt: TGTGCCACCAGCAGAGGGACATTTTCCTACGAGCAGTACTTC
cdr3_aa: CATSRGTFSYEQYF
j_call: TRBJ2-7
clone_size: .
d_call: .
v_call: TRBV15

cdr3_nt: TGTGCCAGCAGCTCCCGGGACAGGCCTTTCTATGGCTACACCTTC
cdr3_aa: CASSSRDRPFYGYTF
j_call: TRBJ1-2
clone_size: .
d_call: TRBD1
v_call: TRBV5-8

cdr3_nt: TGTGCCAGCCTGTTGGGACAGGGGGTCTCACCCCTCCACTTT
cdr3_aa: CASLLGQGVSPLHF
j_call: TRBJ1-6
clone_size: .
d_call: TRBD1
v_call: TRBV6-1

cdr3_nt: TGTGCCACCAGCAAGAGGGGACAGAATTCACCCCTCCACTTT
cdr3_aa: CATSKRGQNSPLHF
j_call: TRBJ1-6
clone_size: few
d_call: TRBD1
v_call: TRBV15

cdr3_nt: TGTGCCAGCAGTCCGTGGACTAGCGGGAGGGTGGGAACCACAGATACGCAGTATTTT
cdr3_aa: CASSPWTSGRVGTTDTQYF
j_call: TRBJ2-3
clone_size: .
d_call: TRBD2
v_call: TRBV27

cdr3_nt: TGTGCCAGCAGCCCCCGGACTAGCGGGTGGAATGAGCAGTTCTTC
cdr3_aa: CASSPRTSGWNEQFF
j_call: TRBJ2-1
clone_size: .
d_call: TRBD2
v_call: TRBV7-3

cdr3_nt: TGTGCCAGCAGTGAACAGGCTAATAGCAATCAGCCCCAGCATTTT
cdr3_aa: CASSEQANSNQPQHF
j_call: TRBJ1-5
clone_size: .
d_call: .
v_call: TRBV2

cdr3_nt: TGTGCCAGCAGCGCGACTATCTGGACAGATACGCAGTATTTT
cdr3_aa: CASSATIWTDTQYF
j_call: TRBJ2-3
clone_size: few
d_call: .
v_call: TRBV9

cdr3_nt: TGTGCTAGCAGCTTAACTAGCGGGCGGCTTGATGAGCAGTTCTTC
cdr3_aa: CASSLTSGRLDEQFF
j_call: TRBJ2-1
clone_size: .
d_call: TRBD2
v_call: TRBV7-7

cdr3_nt: TGTGCCGTCGGCGGGGCGTTGGACACCGGGGAGCTGTTTTTT
cdr3_aa: CAVGGALDTGELFF
j_call: TRBJ2-2
clone_size: .
d_call: .
v_call: TRBV10-3

cdr3_nt: TGTGCCAGCAGTGGACGGACTAGCGGGAGTATGGCGGGTGAGCAGTTCTTC
cdr3_aa: CASSGRTSGSMAGEQFF
j_call: TRBJ2-1
clone_size: .
d_call: TRBD2
v_call: TRBV6-1

cdr3_nt: TGTGCCAGTAGCCACAGGACTAGCGGGAGAAAGACCCAGTACTTC
cdr3_aa: CASSHRTSGRKTQYF
j_call: TRBJ2-5
clone_size: .
d_call: TRBD2
v_call: TRBV19

cdr3_nt: TGTGCCAGCAGTTTATCTTTCACCCTCATAGGGGATGAGCAGTTCTTC
cdr3_aa: CASSLSFTLIGDEQFF
j_call: TRBJ2-1
clone_size: .
d_call: .
v_call: TRBV27

cdr3_nt: TGTGCCAGCAGCCCCGGACAGGGTACAGATACGCAGTATTTT
cdr3_aa: CASSPGQGTDTQYF
j_call: TRBJ2-3
clone_size: .
d_call: TRBD1
v_call: TRBV5-4

cdr3_nt: TGTGCCAGCAGCTACGACGGGGGGAGAGAAAAACTGTTTTTT
cdr3_aa: CASSYDGGREKLFF
j_call: TRBJ1-4
clone_size: .
d_call: .
v_call: TRBV6-5